These 29 T cell receptor beta chains were all obtained from the same sample, sequenced in a study of vaccination effects on CD4 cells after COVID-19. The method was immunoSEQ multiplex PCR; TCRdb's version includes in-frame clones alone and lacks a portion of them. Of roughly 71,000 clones in the sample, about 81% are singletons; the top ten hold 1.2%. ViraFEST expansion of antigen-specific CD4+ T cells with viral peptide pools preceded sequencing. Isolating CD4+ T cells followed approximately ten days of culture. It was two doses of either the BNT162b2 or mRNA-1273 vaccine that participants received. No cognate antigen is known for these TCRs. Sample: CD4+ T cells from PBMCs cultured with HCoV-229E spike peptides, taken after COVID-19 vaccination. These receptors were collected from a human donor who received a COVID-19 vaccine.

The chain combines TRBV5-1 with TRBJ1-5; a possible D gene is TRBD1 (5 bases). CDR3 length equals 15 residues. Trimming took 5 bases from V and 0 from J, leaving 12 bases between them. In germline, CDR1 is SGHRS, CDR2 YFSETQ. This CDR3 reads CASRDRPLSNQPQHF. The DNA of the CDR3 is TGCGCCAGCAGAGACAGACCACTTAGCAATCAGCCCCAGCATTTT.

The chain couples TRBV6-2 or TRBV6-3 to TRBJ2-3; 12 bases fit TRBD2. J was trimmed by 5 bases and V by 4 bases; bases with no gene match: 7. CDR1 and CDR2 (germline): MNHEY, SVGEGT. This CDR3 is built from 16 residues. The chain's CDR3 is CASSFGLAGSGDTQYF. The DNA of the CDR3 is TGTGCCAGCAGTTTTGGACTAGCGGGATCCGGAGATACGCAGTATTTT.

This sequence joins TRBV5-6 and TRBJ1-2; D remains unclear. V dropped 2 bases and J dropped 1 base, with 9 bases sitting between them. Per germline, CDR1 SGHDT and CDR2 YYEEEE. The CDR3 runs 14 residues. CDR3 sequence reads: CASSFSGFNYGYTF. The CDR3 bases are TGTGCCAGCAGCTTTTCGGGGTTTAACTATGGCTACACCTTC.

V and J are TRBV6-5 and TRBJ1-5, with 7 bases identical to TRBD1. V trimming: 6 bases; J trimming: 2 bases; junction bases outside the gene matches: 7. This CDR3 spans 15 amino acids. CDR1 and CDR2 (germline): MNHEY, SVGAGI. CDR3 DNA sequence: TGTGCCAGCAGGTCCGACAGGGCGGGCAATCAGCCCCAGCATTTT. Translated, it gives CASRSDRAGNQPQHF.

The chain uses TRBV14 and TRBJ2-3; D possibly uses TRBD1 or TRBD2 (5 bases each). V lost 4 bases to trimming and J lost 1 base, with 15 bases between them. Germline V gene sequence: CDR1 SGHDN, CDR2 FVKESK. The CDR3 consists of 16 residues. The CDR3 nucleotides are TGTGCCAGCAGCCTGGGGACCTTCTGGGGCACAGATACGCAGTATTTT. Translating gives CASSLGTFWGTDTQYF.

The chain joins TRBV3-1 (or the pseudogene TRBV3-2) to TRBJ1-1; 9 bases align to TRBD1. After removal of 5 bases from V and 5 bases from J, the junction contained 12 bases not matched to a gene. Germline values: CDR1 LGHDT, CDR2 YNNKEL (reference sequence). This CDR3 spans 16 amino acids. The CDR3 region is CASSYQPGQGWTEAFF. As DNA, the CDR3 is TGTGCCAGCAGCTACCAACCGGGACAGGGATGGACTGAAGCTTTCTTT.

There are a few counts of this clone. V is TRBV28 and J is TRBJ1-1; D gene uncertain. The CDR3 totals 15 residues. V was pared by 5 bases and J by 0 bases, with 13 bases between. Germline CDR1 and CDR2: MDHEN and SYDVKM. CDR3: CASSRDPQMNTEAFF. The CDR3 nucleotides read TGTGCCAGCAGTCGCGACCCTCAAATGAACACTGAAGCTTTCTTT. Using reference TRBV28 and TRBJ1-1 for the parts outside the CDR3, the full variable domain is DVKVTQSSRYLVKRTGEKVFLECVQDMDHENMFWYRQDPGLGLRLIYFSYDVKMKEKGDIPEGYSVSREKKERFSLILESASTNQTSMYLCASSRDPQMNTEAFFGQGTRLTVV.

This sequence joins TRBV5-1 and TRBJ1-3; D gene uncertain. Trimming removed 0 bases from V and 2 bases from J, with 9 bases in between. The CDR3 sequence is 15 residues long. Germline CDR1 and CDR2: SGHRS and YFSETQ. The CDR3 region has the DNA TGCGCCAGCAGCTTGGGGGCAGAGGCTGGAAACACCATATATTTT. Its protein is CASSLGAEAGNTIYF. Full variable domain (remainder filled in from reference TRBV5-1 and TRBJ1-3): KAGVTQTPRYLIKTRGQQVTLSCSPISGHRSVSWYQQTPGQGLQFLFEYFSETQRNKGNFPGRFSGRQFSNSRSEMNVSTLELGDSALYLCASSLGAEAGNTIYFGEGSWLTVV.

The rearrangement uses TRBV5-1 and TRBJ2-2; unclear D gene. V lost 4 bases and J 2 bases, leaving 6 bases between the germline ends. The germline V gene has CDR1 SGHRS and CDR2 YFSETQ. The CDR3 contains 13 residues. The CDR3 loop reads CASSRTNTGELFF. CDR3 nucleotides: TGCGCCAGCAGCCGCACCAACACCGGGGAGCTGTTTTTT.

V usage is TRBV24-1 and J usage is TRBJ2-5; D ambiguous. The V end was cut by 1 base, the J end by 5 bases, with 7 bases between. Germline V gene sequence: CDR1 KGHDR, CDR2 SFDVKD. This CDR3 has 13 residues. The CDR3 here is CATSDFQWETQYF. The CDR3 nucleotides are TGTGCCACCAGTGATTTTCAGTGGGAGACCCAGTACTTC.

The gene calls are TRBV6-5 and TRBJ2-7; either TRBD1 or TRBD2 may fit D (5 bases each). The V gene's germline CDR1 is MNHEY and CDR2 SVGAGI. The ends were cut back, 7 bases at V and 0 bases at J, with 13 bases in the middle. The CDR3 is made up of 14 amino acids. For the CDR3, the DNA is TGTGCCAGCACTCGGGACGGTAGCTCCTACGAGCAGTACGTC. It yields the protein CASTRDGSSYEQYV.

V gene TRBV10-3 combines with J gene TRBJ2-3, with D unresolved. Germline CDR1 ENHRY, CDR2 SYGVKD. The CDR3 spans 14 residues. Trimming left V 0 bases short and J 0 bases short, with 4 bases between. CDR3 protein: CAISESHSTDTQYF. Here the CDR3 DNA reads TGTGCCATCAGTGAGTCCCACAGCACAGATACGCAGTATTTT.

This clone came up once. J is TRBJ1-3 and V is TRBV6-5, with D unresolved. CDR3 length: 15 amino acids. Germline V lookup: CDR1 MNHEY, CDR2 SVGAGI. The V gene lost 0 bases and the J gene lost 0 bases, with 6 bases spanning the gap. CDR3 coding DNA: TGTGCCAGCAGTTACTCCTCTGACTCTGGAAACACCATATATTTT. Its translation is CASSYSSDSGNTIYF.

This chain uses TRBV14 with TRBJ1-2; the D gene is possibly TRBD1 (6 bases). The V and J ends lost 2 bases and 1 base respectively, with 14 bases between them. Germline assignment: CDR1 SGHDN and CDR2 FVKESK. This CDR3 is 16 amino acids long. DNA for the CDR3: TGTGCCAGCAGCCAATTTTCCAGGGGAAATAACTATGGCTACACCTTC. Encoded protein: CASSQFSRGNNYGYTF.

J is TRBJ1-5 and V is TRBV2, with D uncertain. The CDR3 spans 14 residues. The V end lost 7 bases, the J end lost 4 bases, and 14 bases lay between the germline ends. Looked up from germline, CDR1 is SNHLY and CDR2 is FYNNEI. The CDR3 spells CASTRGMENQPQHF. CDR3 bases: TGTGCCAGCACGCGGGGAATGGAGAATCAGCCCCAGCATTTT.

The rearrangement links TRBV19 to TRBJ1-1; the D gene is possibly TRBD1 (5 bases). Trimming removed 1 base from V and 5 bases from J, with 17 bases in between. Looked up from germline, CDR1 is LNHDA and CDR2 is SQIVND (reference sequence). CDR3 size: 16 residues. This CDR3 is CASSIGGAGLGTEAFF. CDR3 DNA sequence: TGTGCCAGTAGTATAGGAGGGGCAGGGTTAGGGACTGAAGCTTTCTTT.

This chain joins TRBV7-2 and TRBJ2-1; no definite D call. Deletions cut 1 base from V and 10 bases from J, with 11 bases between. Germline-derived CDR1 and CDR2 are SGHTA and FQGNSA. CDR3 length: 13 amino acids. The CDR3 nucleotides are TGTGCCAGCAGCTTAGACGCGCGAGAGGAGCAGTTCTTC. The encoded protein is CASSLDAREEQFF.

V and J are TRBV5-1 and TRBJ1-1, with 10 bases that match TRBD1. The CDR3 sequence is 15 residues long. Trimming took 4 bases from V and 5 from J; bases not matched to a gene: 8. In germline, CDR1 is SGHRS, CDR2 YFSETQ. The CDR3 here is CASSPGDRGRTEAFF. The CDR3 coding sequence is TGCGCCAGCAGCCCTGGGGACAGGGGACGGACTGAAGCTTTCTTT.

The chain uses TRBV2 and TRBJ2-7; D perhaps matches TRBD1 (6 bases). Germline CDR1 SNHLY, CDR2 FYNNEI. V was shortened by 5 bases and J by 3 bases, with 14 bases between the two germline ends. The CDR3 covers 14 residues. CDR3 residues: CASSYPRTVYEQYV. As DNA, the CDR3 is TGTGCCAGCAGTTACCCGAGGACAGTCTACGAGCAGTACGTC.

The J gene is TRBJ2-2, the V gene TRBV6-5; TRBD1 aligns across 10 bases. This CDR3 is 15 amino acids long. Germline values: CDR1 MNHEY, CDR2 SVGAGI. J gave up 5 bases and V 6 bases, and 6 bases lay outside the gene matches. The CDR3 reads CASRGTGVRTGELFF. CDR3 nucleotide sequence: TGTGCCAGCAGAGGGACAGGGGTGAGGACCGGGGAGCTGTTTTTT.

The chain has TRBV2 and TRBJ1-5, with 7 bases fitting TRBD1. This CDR3 has 15 residues. Germline V gives CDR1 SNHLY, CDR2 FYNNEI. The junction had 9 bases not matched to a gene; V was cut back by 3 bases and J by 7 bases. In DNA form, the CDR3 reads TGTGCCAGCAGTGAGGTCCTTAGACAGGGCCAGCCCCAGCATTTT. Translating gives CASSEVLRQGQPQHF.

This chain links TRBV6-5 with TRBJ1-1; D call uncertain. Trimming took off 4 bases at V and 2 bases at J, with 11 bases between the two ends. Per germline, CDR1 MNHEY and CDR2 SVGAGI. The CDR3 is made up of 14 amino acids. The CDR3 reads CASSSNPGNTEAFF. CDR3 DNA: TGTGCCAGCAGTTCCAATCCAGGCAACACTGAAGCTTTCTTT.

The chain uses TRBV27 and TRBJ1-1; the match to TRBD1 covers 7 bases. Germline V gene sequence: CDR1 MNHEY, CDR2 SMNVEV (reference sequence). With 4 bases clipped from V and 3 bases from J, the junction kept 2 bases outside the gene matches. This CDR3 has 13 residues. The CDR3 loop is CASSSTGYTEAFF. DNA of the CDR3: TGTGCCAGCAGTTCGACAGGGTACACTGAAGCTTTCTTT.

The chain employs TRBV5-1 and TRBJ2-6; 7 bases fit TRBD2. Trimming removed 3 bases from V and 2 bases from J; junction bases left unmatched: 5. Germline CDR1 SGHRS, CDR2 YFSETQ. CDR3 length: 16 amino acids. The CDR3 nucleotides are TGCGCCAGCAGCTCTGTGGGGGGGACTGGGGCCAACGTCCTGACTTTC. Its translation: CASSSVGGTGANVLTF.

V gene TRBV6-5 combines with J gene TRBJ2-1; D uncertain. Germline CDR1 is MNHEY and CDR2 is SVGAGI. The V and J ends lost 11 bases and 0 bases respectively, with 11 bases between them. The CDR3 is 13 residues long. The CDR3 sequence: CAAAPNSYNEQFF. The CDR3, as DNA: TGTGCCGCCGCACCCAACTCCTACAATGAGCAGTTCTTC.

This rearrangement joins TRBV7-9 to TRBJ2-1, with 11 nucleotides matching TRBD2. This CDR3 region has 15 residues. Germline lookup yields CDR1 SEHNR and CDR2 FQNEAQ (reference sequence). Trimming at V came to 1 base and at J to 6 bases, leaving 2 bases not matched to a gene. CDR3: CASSLVSGGANEQFF. CDR3 in DNA: TGTGCCAGCAGCTTAGTTAGCGGGGGGGCCAATGAGCAGTTCTTC. The variable domain in full, completed from reference TRBV7-9 and TRBJ2-1, reads DTGVSQNPRHKITKRGQNVTFRCDPISEHNRLYWYRQTLGQGPEFLTYFQNEAQLEKSRLLSDRFSAERPKGSFSTLEIQRTEQGDSAMYLCASSLVSGGANEQFFGPGTRLTVL.

The gene calls are TRBV7-2 and TRBJ1-5; possible D gene TRBD1, 6 bases. CDR3 size: 16 residues. Germline CDR1 is SGHTA and CDR2 is FQGNSA. Between the trimmed V and J ends, which lost 6 bases and 7 bases, there was a span of 22 bases. The CDR3 coding sequence is TGTGCCAGCAGTTTATACCCCCAGGGGCAGGGACAGCCCCAGCATTTT. Translation: CASSLYPQGQGQPQHF.

This rearrangement joins TRBV5-1 to TRBJ1-1; no firm D call. Germline V CDR1 and CDR2: SGHRS, YFSETQ. Trimming cost V 0 bases and J 11 bases, with 17 bases left between them. This CDR3 region has 14 residues. In nucleotides, the CDR3 is TGCGCCAGCAGCTTGGGGGAGCAAGCAAGAAGGGCTTTCTTT. Translation gives CASSLGEQARRAFF.

This clone came up a few times. CDR3 loop: CASSLSPPDTQYF. CDR3 in DNA: TGTGCCAGCAGCTTATCCCCCCCAGATACGCAGTATTTT. The V and J genes are TRBV7-9 and TRBJ2-3, with no clear D. V lost 2 bases, J lost 4 bases, and 7 bases lay in between. Germline V gene lookup returns CDR1 SEHNR and CDR2 FQNEAQ (reference sequence). This CDR3 contains 13 residues.